A single sample is the source of the 5 T cell receptor beta chains below, sequenced in a study of blood T cells in healthy people across ages. Primers used in a second PCR of roughly 6 to 11 cycles were a sample-barcoded 5' primer and a J-beta primer mix. In TCRdb, the 5' RACE reads were re-called with MiXCR into one record per CDR3 protein. In the table there are fewer than 1 million distinct CDR3 sequences, roughly 44% of which are singletons. Specimen: blood. These receptors all stem from a man aged 55 to 70 in good health.

The genes are TRBV4-3 and TRBJ2-7; maybe TRBD2 (6 bases). Germline V gene data show CDR1 as LGHNA and CDR2 as YSLEER. V lost 0 bases and J lost 1, with 16 bases in between. CDR3 length: 17 amino acids. CDR3 sequence: CASSQDIGRGASYEQYF. DNA of the CDR3: TGCGCCAGCAGCCAAGATATAGGGCGGGGCGCATCCTACGAGCAGTACTTC.

This clonotype was picked up a small number of times. This chain connects TRBV13 to TRBJ2-2; D is unresolved. Trimming left V 7 bases short and J 6 bases short, with 12 bases between. The CDR3 totals 13 residues. Germline assignment: CDR1 PRHDT and CDR2 FYEKMQ (reference sequence). DNA of the CDR3: TGTGCCAGCAACCCAACTTCATCCGGGGAGCTGTTTTTT. Amino acid sequence: CASNPTSSGELFF.

The chain has TRBV11-2 and TRBJ1-2; D may be TRBD1 (6 bases). Trimming shortened V by 4 bases and J by 4 bases, and 19 bases separated the two germline ends. CDR1 and CDR2 (germline): SGHAT, FQNNGV. The CDR3 has 16 residues. The CDR3 reads CASSSPRAGVFYGYTF. Here the CDR3 DNA reads TGTGCCAGCAGCTCCCCCAGGGCAGGGGTTTTCTATGGCTACACCTTC. Full variable domain (remainder filled in from reference TRBV11-2 and TRBJ1-2): EAGVAQSPRYKIIEKRQSVAFWCNPISGHATLYWYQQILGQGPKLLIQFQNNGVVDDSQLPKDRFSAERLKGVDSTLKIQPAKLEDSAVYLCASSSPRAGVFYGYTFGSGTRLTVV.

With respect to this clonotype: The germline gene is not matched at one end of the junction; a read error may be the cause. The chain is built from TRBV5-5 and TRBJ2-7; 8 nucleotides align to TRBD1. The CDR3 totals 16 residues. From germline, CDR1 is SGHKS and CDR2 YYEKEE (reference sequence). CDR3 region: CACSLRDRIASYEQYF. The DNA of the CDR3 is TGTGCCTGCAGCTTGAGGGACAGGATTGCTTCCTACGAGCAGTACTTC.

The chain links TRBV30 to TRBJ1-2; possible D gene TRBD1, 6 bases. With 1 base removed from V and 0 bases from J, the gap between germline ends came to 12 bases. CDR1 GTSNPN and CDR2 SVGIG come from the germline V gene (reference sequence). The CDR3 sequence is 15 residues long. For the CDR3, the DNA is TGTGCCTGGAGTGAAGGGGACACCGCTAACTATGGCTACACCTTC. Translation: CAWSEGDTANYGYTF. Together with reference TRBV30 and TRBJ1-2, the CDR3 gives the full variable domain: SQTIHQWPATLVQPVGSPLSLECTVEGTSNPNLYWYRQAAGRGLQLLFYSVGIGQISSEVPQNLSASRPQDRQFILSSKKLLLSDSGFYLCAWSEGDTANYGYTFGSGTRLTVV.